This T cell receptor beta chain came from a study of T cell responses to AZD1222 COVID-19 vaccine. General study results and limits: In a largely white British group with more females than males, clonal diversity was possibly underestimated. Increases in Spike-specific TCR breadth and depth were seen after two AZD1222 doses. No day 14 peak samples; only post-peak repertoires were characterized.

The protocol was immunoSEQ multiplex PCR, while the TCRdb copy is restricted to in-frame clones and leaves out a portion. The top ten clones hold roughly 5% of a sample with tens of thousands of clones, about nine tenths of them seen once. On this clone itself: Its matching antigen is unknown.

Trimming cost V 6 bases and J 3 bases, with 17 bases left between them. CDR1 and CDR2 from the germline V gene are MNHEY and SVGAGI. This CDR3 comprises 15 residues. The chain has TRBV6-5 and TRBJ2-5, with D tentatively TRBD1 or TRBD2 (6 bases each). The TCR sequence derives from an adult who received the AZD1222 COVID-19 vaccine. The source material was peripheral blood, sampled 28 days after the second AZD1222 dose. In DNA form, the CDR3 reads TGTGCCAGCAGCTCGTGGGACGGGGGCAAAGAGACCCAGTACTTC. It yields the protein CASSSWDGGKETQYF.